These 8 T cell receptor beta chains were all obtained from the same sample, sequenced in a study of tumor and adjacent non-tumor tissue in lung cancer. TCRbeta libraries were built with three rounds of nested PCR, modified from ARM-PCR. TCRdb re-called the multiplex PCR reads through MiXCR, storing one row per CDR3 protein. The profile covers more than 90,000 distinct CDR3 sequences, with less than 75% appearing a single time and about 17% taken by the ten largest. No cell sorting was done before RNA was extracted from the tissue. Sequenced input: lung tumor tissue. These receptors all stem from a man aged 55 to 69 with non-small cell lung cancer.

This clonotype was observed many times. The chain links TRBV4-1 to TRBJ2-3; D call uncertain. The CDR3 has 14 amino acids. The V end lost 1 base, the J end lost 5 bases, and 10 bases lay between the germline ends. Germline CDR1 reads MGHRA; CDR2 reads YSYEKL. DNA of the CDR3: TGCGCCAGCAGCCAAGGTGTCGTCGGAGATACGCAGTATTTT. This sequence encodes CASSQGVVGDTQYF.

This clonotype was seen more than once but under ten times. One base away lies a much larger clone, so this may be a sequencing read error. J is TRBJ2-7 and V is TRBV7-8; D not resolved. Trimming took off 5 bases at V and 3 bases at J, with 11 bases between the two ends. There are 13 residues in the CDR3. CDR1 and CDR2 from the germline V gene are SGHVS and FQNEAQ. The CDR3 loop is CASSVNRYYEQYF. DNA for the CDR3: TGTGCCAGCAGCGTCAATAGGTACTACGAGCAGTACTTC.

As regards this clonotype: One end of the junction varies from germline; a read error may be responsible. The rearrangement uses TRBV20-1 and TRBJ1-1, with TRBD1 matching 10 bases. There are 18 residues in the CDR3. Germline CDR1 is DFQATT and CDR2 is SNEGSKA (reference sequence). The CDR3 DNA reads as TGCAGTGCTGGAGACCCAAGACAGGGGGCGGGTGCGAACACTGAAGCTTTCTTT. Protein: CSAGDPRQGAGANTEAFF.

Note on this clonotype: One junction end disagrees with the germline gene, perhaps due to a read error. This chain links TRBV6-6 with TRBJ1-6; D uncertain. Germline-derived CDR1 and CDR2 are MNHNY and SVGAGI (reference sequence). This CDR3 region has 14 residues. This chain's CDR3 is CANSQRATNSPLHF. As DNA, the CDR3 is TGTGCCAATTCCCAACGGGCGACTAATTCACCTCTCCACTTT.

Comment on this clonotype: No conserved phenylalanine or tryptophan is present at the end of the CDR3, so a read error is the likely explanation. The CDR3 bases are TGTGCCAGCAGCCGAGGACTAGCGGGAGTTAATGGGCAGTTCTTA. Amino acids: CASSRGLAGVNGQFL. The chain joins TRBV4-2 to TRBJ2-1; 13 bases are shared with TRBD2. The CDR3 is 15 residues long. Germline V gene sequence: CDR1 LGHNA, CDR2 YNFKEQ.

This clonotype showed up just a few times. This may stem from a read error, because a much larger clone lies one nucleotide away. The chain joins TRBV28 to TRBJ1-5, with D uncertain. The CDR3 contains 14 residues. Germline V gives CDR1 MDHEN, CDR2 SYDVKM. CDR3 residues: CASSLLGNNQSQHF. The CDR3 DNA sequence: TGTGCCAGCAGTTTATTGGGGAACAATCAGTCCCAGCATTTT.

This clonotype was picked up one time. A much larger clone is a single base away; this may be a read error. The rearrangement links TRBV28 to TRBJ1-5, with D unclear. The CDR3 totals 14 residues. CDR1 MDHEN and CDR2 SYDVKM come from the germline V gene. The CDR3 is CASSFRQPDQPKHF. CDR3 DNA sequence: TGTGCCAGCAGTTTTCGGCAGCCAGATCAGCCCAAGCATTTT.

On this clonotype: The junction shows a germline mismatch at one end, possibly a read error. The CDR3 loop reads CTSTRRYLGARDQETQYF. The DNA of the CDR3 is TGTACCAGCACCCGGAGATATCTAGGGGCCAGAGACCAGGAGACCCAGTACTTC. This rearrangement joins TRBV27 to TRBJ2-5; possibly TRBD1 for D (5 bases). The CDR3 extends over 18 amino acids. Per the germline V gene, CDR1 is MNHEY and CDR2 is SMNVEV (reference sequence).